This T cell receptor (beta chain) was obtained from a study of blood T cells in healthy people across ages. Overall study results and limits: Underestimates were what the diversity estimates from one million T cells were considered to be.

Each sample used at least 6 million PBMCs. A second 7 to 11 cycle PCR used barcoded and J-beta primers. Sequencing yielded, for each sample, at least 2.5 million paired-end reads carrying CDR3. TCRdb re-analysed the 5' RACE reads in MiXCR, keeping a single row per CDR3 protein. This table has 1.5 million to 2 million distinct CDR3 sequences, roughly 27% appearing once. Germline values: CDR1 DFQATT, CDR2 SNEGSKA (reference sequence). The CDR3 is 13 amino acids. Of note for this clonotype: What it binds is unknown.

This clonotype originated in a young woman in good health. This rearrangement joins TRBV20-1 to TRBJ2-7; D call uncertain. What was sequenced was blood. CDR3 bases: TGCTCTGCGGCCAGCGCATTCTCCTACGAGCAGTACTTC. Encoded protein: CSAASAFSYEQYF.